This T cell receptor beta chain came from a study of blood T cells in healthy people across ages. This CDR3 has 15 residues. Trimming cost V 3 bases and J 6 bases, with 17 bases left between them. Looked up from germline, CDR1 is MDHEN and CDR2 is SYDVKM. This clonotype has only a few counts. The authors ran a second PCR of about 6 to 12 cycles using a sample-barcoded 5' primer and a J-beta primer mix. Via MiXCR, TCRdb re-called the 5' RACE reads, giving one row per CDR3 protein. In the table there are around 320,000 distinct CDR3 sequences, 25% to 30% of which are singletons. The TCR comes from a woman between 65 and 79 years old in good health. Sample: blood. The chain links TRBV28 to TRBJ1-2, with a weak D call TRBD1 (5 bases). DNA for the CDR3: TGTGCCAGCAGTTTTCGGGCCCGGGGCGGTGATGGCTACACCTTC. Translation: CASSFRARGGDGYTF.